Listed below are T cell receptor beta chains from one sample, sequenced in a study of T cells in Graves' hyperthyroidism and ophthalmopathy. One entry per CDR3 protein results from TCRdb running MiXCR on the multiplex PCR reads. Among around 450,000 distinct CDR3 sequences listed, roughly an eighth were seen once. Source material: blood. The origin of the receptors is a young woman with Graves' hyperthyroidism. Both conserved end residues are part of each CDR3. The D gene is left open where the match is weak. For some rows the clone size is stated as once, few or many, or as a class when expanded; others skip it.

len | abundance | d_gene | j_gene | v_gene | CDR3aa | CDR3nt
15 | many | NA | TRBJ2-5 | TRBV5-4 | CASRTTLRSGETQYF | TGTGCCAGCAGAACCACTCTGCGGAGCGGAGAGACCCAGTACTTC
16 | many | NA | TRBJ1-5 | TRBV28 | CASSFGSSRLNQPQHF | TGTGCCAGCAGTTTTGGTAGCAGCCGACTCAATCAGCCCCAGCATTTT
18 | many | NA | TRBJ2-5 | TRBV7-2 | CASSLDPRGPPARETQYF | TGTGCCAGCAGCTTAGACCCTCGGGGCCCGCCAGCTCGGGAGACCCAGTACTTC
16 | once | TRBD2 | TRBJ2-1 | TRBV20-1 | CSAGGLAGASYNEQFF | TGCAGTGCGGGAGGACTAGCCGGCGCCTCCTACAATGAGCAGTTCTTC
17 | many | TRBD1 | TRBJ2-4 | TRBV11-1 | CASSLHHGTGDKNIQYF | TGTGCCAGCAGCTTGCATCACGGGACAGGGGACAAAAACATTCAGTACTTC
15 | NA | NA | TRBJ1-4 | TRBV5-1 | CASSPQGQGNEKLFF | TGCGCCAGCAGCCCCCAGGGGCAGGGGAACGAAAAACTGTTTTTT
17 | many | TRBD2 | TRBJ2-7 | TRBV27 | CATRKAGLAGASHEQYF | TGTGCCACCCGCAAGGCGGGACTAGCGGGAGCCTCCCACGAGCAGTACTTC
15 | few | TRBD1 | TRBJ2-1 | TRBV20-1 | CSALPGTGAGGEQFF | TGCAGTGCTCTCCCGGGGACAGGGGCAGGAGGTGAGCAGTTCTTC
14 | NA | NA | TRBJ1-1 | TRBV12-3/TRBV12-4 | CASSLPGTIAEAFF | TGTGCCAGCAGTTTACCAGGGACTATAGCCGAAGCTTTCTTT
14 | many | NA | TRBJ2-3 | TRBV2 | CASTYSGSSDTQYF | TGTGCCAGCACCTACAGTGGGTCTTCAGATACGCAGTATTTT
15 | NA | NA | TRBJ2-3 | TRBV3-1 | CASSRVVSAPDTQYF | TGTGCCAGCAGCCGGGTTGTTTCGGCGCCAGATACGCAGTATTTT
13 | many | NA | TRBJ2-7 | TRBV20-1 | CSAWASVTYEQYF | TGCAGTGCTTGGGCTAGCGTTACCTACGAGCAGTACTTC
14 | many | TRBD1 | TRBJ1-1 | TRBV12-5 | CASARDSGNTEAFF | TGTGCTAGTGCCCGGGACAGCGGGAACACTGAAGCTTTCTTT
17 | few | TRBD2 | TRBJ2-3 | TRBV18 | CASSPPRLAGSTDTQYF | TGTGCCAGCTCACCACCCCGGCTAGCGGGTAGCACAGATACGCAGTATTTT
13 | many | NA | TRBJ1-1 | TRBV19 | CASSPGAGAEAFF | TGTGCCAGTAGTCCGGGGGCAGGGGCTGAAGCTTTCTTT
14 | many | NA | TRBJ2-3 | TRBV6-1 | CASSELRVPDTQYF | TGTGCCAGCAGTGAACTCAGGGTCCCAGATACGCAGTATTTT
18 | NA | NA | TRBJ2-1 | TRBV7-2 | CASSQDPVVATPFNEQFF | TGCGCCAGCAGCCAAGATCCTGTGGTGGCGACTCCTTTCAATGAGCAGTTCTTC
15 | many | TRBD2 | TRBJ2-1 | TRBV29-1 | CSVGLAGGPGNEQFF | TGCAGCGTGGGACTAGCGGGAGGGCCGGGGAATGAGCAGTTCTTC
16 | few | NA | TRBJ1-5 | TRBV20-1 | CSARDGGGSFNQPQHF | TGCAGTGCTAGAGATGGAGGGGGTTCCTTCAATCAGCCCCAGCATTTT
14 | many | NA | TRBJ2-6 | TRBV29-1 | CSVEEEARANVLTF | TGCAGCGTTGAAGAAGAAGCGAGGGCCAACGTCCTGACTTTC
12 | many | NA | TRBJ1-1 | TRBV20-1 | CSAIPMNTEAFF | TGCAGTGCCATACCTATGAACACTGAAGCTTTCTTT
12 | many | NA | TRBJ1-1 | TRBV5-6 | CASSLGLTEAFF | TGTGCCAGCAGTCTTGGACTCACGGAAGCTTTCTTT
16 | once | TRBD2 | TRBJ2-3 | TRBV27 | CASSSRLADLTDTQYF | TGTGCCAGCAGTTCCCGACTAGCGGATCTCACAGATACGCAGTATTTT
14 | many | NA | TRBJ2-1 | TRBV30 | CAWGTHLLRNEQFF | TGTGCCTGGGGGACTCACCTATTGCGCAATGAGCAGTTCTTC
14 | many | TRBD1 | TRBJ2-1 | TRBV5-1 | CASSIGTGMAEQFF | TGCGCCAGCAGCATCGGGACAGGGATGGCTGAGCAGTTCTTC
11 | NA | NA | TRBJ2-7 | TRBV19 | CASKRGTEQYF | TGTGCCAGTAAAAGGGGAACCGAGCAGTACTTC